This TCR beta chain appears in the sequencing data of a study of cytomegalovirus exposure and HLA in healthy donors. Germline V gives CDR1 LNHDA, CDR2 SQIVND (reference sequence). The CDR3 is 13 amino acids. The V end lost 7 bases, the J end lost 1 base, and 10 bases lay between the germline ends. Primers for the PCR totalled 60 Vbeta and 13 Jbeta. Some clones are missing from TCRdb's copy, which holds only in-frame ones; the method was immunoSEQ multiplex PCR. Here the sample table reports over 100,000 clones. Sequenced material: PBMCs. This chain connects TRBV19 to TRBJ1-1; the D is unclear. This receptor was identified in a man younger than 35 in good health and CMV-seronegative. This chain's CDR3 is CASIARENTEAFF. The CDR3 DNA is TGTGCCAGTATCGCCCGGGAGAACACTGAAGCTTTCTTT.